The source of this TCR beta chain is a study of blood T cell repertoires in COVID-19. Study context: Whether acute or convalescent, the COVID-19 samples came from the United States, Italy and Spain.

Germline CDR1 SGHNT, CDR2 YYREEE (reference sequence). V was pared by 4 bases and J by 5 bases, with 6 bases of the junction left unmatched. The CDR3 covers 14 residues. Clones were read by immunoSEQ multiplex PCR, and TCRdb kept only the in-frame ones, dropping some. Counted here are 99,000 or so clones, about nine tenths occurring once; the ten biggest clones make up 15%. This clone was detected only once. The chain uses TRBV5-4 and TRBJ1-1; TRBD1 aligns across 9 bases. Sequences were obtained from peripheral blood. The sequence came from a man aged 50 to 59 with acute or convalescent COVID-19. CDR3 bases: TGTGCCAGCAGCCTGACAGGGGGAGGAACTGAAGCTTTCTTT. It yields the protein CASSLTGGGTEAFF.